These T cell receptor beta chains were read from a single sample in a study of blood T cells in healthy people across ages. TCRdb used MiXCR to reprocess the 5' RACE reads, holding one entry per CDR3 protein. The profile shows roughly 2 million distinct CDR3 sequences, less than 50% of them singletons. Sequencing was done on a sample of blood. These receptors all come from a woman aged 40 to 55 in good health. CDR3s include the opening cysteine and the closing phenylalanine or tryptophan. Each record gives: D gene, clone size, V gene, J gene, CDR3 protein. D genes are given only for firm matches. Rows give clone size only sometimes, using once, few, many, or a class for an expanded clone.

d_gene: NA; abundance: NA; v_gene: TRBV11-2; j_gene: TRBJ1-2; CDR3aa: CASSSERRKNGYTF
d_gene: TRBD2; abundance: NA; v_gene: TRBV14; j_gene: TRBJ2-7; CDR3aa: CASSQLSATSGYEQYF
d_gene: NA; abundance: few; v_gene: TRBV29-1; j_gene: TRBJ2-1; CDR3aa: CSVFAGQSYNEQFF
d_gene: TRBD2; abundance: NA; v_gene: TRBV4-1; j_gene: TRBJ2-5; CDR3aa: CASSHQGVAGVRETQYF
d_gene: TRBD2; abundance: NA; v_gene: TRBV6-5; j_gene: TRBJ2-1; CDR3aa: CASSYLAAGGPNEQFF
d_gene: NA; abundance: NA; v_gene: TRBV20-1; j_gene: TRBJ1-5; CDR3aa: CSASTRSGPQHF
d_gene: NA; abundance: few; v_gene: TRBV7-2; j_gene: TRBJ2-1; CDR3aa: CASSLARRNGEQFF
d_gene: NA; abundance: few; v_gene: TRBV4-1; j_gene: TRBJ1-4; CDR3aa: CASSQVQGGLFF
d_gene: TRBD1; abundance: NA; v_gene: TRBV5-1; j_gene: TRBJ2-1; CDR3aa: CASRPGTGGFSYNEQFF
d_gene: TRBD2; abundance: NA; v_gene: TRBV7-2; j_gene: TRBJ2-1; CDR3aa: CASSLVSGGAWLGNEQFF
d_gene: TRBD2; abundance: NA; v_gene: TRBV6-2/TRBV6-3; j_gene: TRBJ2-2; CDR3aa: CASSYYRAGGPNTGELFF
d_gene: NA; abundance: few; v_gene: TRBV20-1; j_gene: TRBJ2-1; CDR3aa: CSATGTHLMYEQFF
d_gene: NA; abundance: NA; v_gene: TRBV20-1; j_gene: TRBJ1-1; CDR3aa: CSARRLSPLNGEAFF
d_gene: NA; abundance: NA; v_gene: TRBV29-1; j_gene: TRBJ2-3; CDR3aa: CSVVPGAFTDTQYF
d_gene: TRBD1; abundance: NA; v_gene: TRBV3-1; j_gene: TRBJ1-1; CDR3aa: CASSLWDRDTEAFF
d_gene: NA; abundance: few; v_gene: TRBV12-3/TRBV12-4; j_gene: TRBJ2-1; CDR3aa: CASSSSPGNEQFF
d_gene: NA; abundance: few; v_gene: TRBV20-1; j_gene: TRBJ1-2; CDR3aa: CSATAGPNYGYTF
d_gene: NA; abundance: NA; v_gene: TRBV11-3; j_gene: TRBJ2-2; CDR3aa: CASSLDSLHTGELFF
d_gene: NA; abundance: NA; v_gene: TRBV12-3/TRBV12-4; j_gene: TRBJ1-1; CDR3aa: CASSAPGNTEAFF
d_gene: TRBD1; abundance: NA; v_gene: TRBV6-2/TRBV6-3; j_gene: TRBJ2-7; CDR3aa: CASSQSGTGAYEQYF
d_gene: TRBD1; abundance: NA; v_gene: TRBV3-1; j_gene: TRBJ2-7; CDR3aa: CASSRETGSYNEQYF
d_gene: TRBD1; abundance: NA; v_gene: TRBV7-2; j_gene: TRBJ2-3; CDR3aa: CASSARQGTDTQYF